The 15 T cell receptor beta chains in this list originate from one sample, sequenced in a study of cytomegalovirus exposure and HLA in healthy donors. The PCR ran on 60 Vbeta and 13 Jbeta primers. TCRdb's table, derived via immunoSEQ multiplex PCR, lists solely in-frame clones and lacks some. The sample lists about 120,000 clones; around three quarters were seen once. The specimen sequenced was PBMCs. These receptors all stem from a middle-aged woman in good health and CMV-seropositive.

The J gene is TRBJ2-1, the V gene TRBV5-1, with D perhaps TRBD1 (7 bases). The germline V and J ends were trimmed by 4 bases and 0 bases, with 11 bases remaining between them. From germline, CDR1 is SGHRS and CDR2 YFSETQ. The CDR3 has 15 amino acids. CDR3 region: CASSGGGRSYNEQFF. The CDR3 DNA follows: TGCGCCAGCAGCGGAGGGGGCCGCTCCTACAATGAGCAGTTCTTC.

This clone turned up a few times. The chain uses TRBV2 and TRBJ1-4; 10 bases map to TRBD1. Germline V lookup: CDR1 SNHLY, CDR2 FYNNEI. The V gene end was trimmed by 10 bases and the J gene end by 7 bases; junction bases not matched to a gene: 6. The length of the CDR3 is 13 residues. CDR3 DNA: TGTGCCACCCTTGGACAGGGGGGTGAAAAACTGTTTTTT. The encoded protein is CATLGQGGEKLFF.

This clone showed up just once. The rearrangement links TRBV27 to TRBJ2-3, with TRBD2 as a possible D gene (5 bases). The CDR3 totals 15 residues. V was clipped by 4 bases and J by 6 bases, with 17 bases between them. Germline CDR1 MNHEY, CDR2 SMNVEV (reference sequence). CDR3 amino acids: CASSWSLAGRDTQYF. The CDR3 nucleotides read TGTGCCAGCAGTTGGTCTCTGGCGGGTAGGGATACGCAGTATTTT.

This clone was detected only once. The genes are TRBV9 and TRBJ1-1; D not resolved. Looked up from germline, CDR1 is SGDLS and CDR2 is YYNGEE. This CDR3 is built from 15 residues. V lost 4 bases and J lost 4, with 17 bases in between. This chain's CDR3 is CASSLWGEGSTEAFF. Here the CDR3 DNA reads TGTGCCAGCAGCCTGTGGGGTGAGGGTTCCACTGAAGCTTTCTTT.

The CDR3 region has the DNA TGCGCCAGCAGCTTGGCCCCTAAGTACACTGAAGCTTTCTTT. The encoded protein is CASSLAPKYTEAFF. V and J are TRBV5-1 and TRBJ1-1; D is unresolved. This CDR3 is 14 amino acids long. V shed 0 bases and J shed 3 bases, with 9 bases lying between them. Germline-derived CDR1 and CDR2 are SGHRS and YFSETQ.

The V and J genes are TRBV5-4 and TRBJ1-1, with unresolved D. This CDR3 region has 15 residues. The germline gives CDR1 SGHNT, CDR2 YYREEE (reference sequence). Trimming left V 0 bases short and J 1 base short, with 10 bases between. The CDR3 DNA sequence: TGTGCCAGCAGCTTGGCCCTTGGAGAGAACACTGAAGCTTTCTTT. It encodes CASSLALGENTEAFF.

The V gene is TRBV19, the J gene TRBJ2-7, with D maybe TRBD2 (5 bases). The CDR3 consists of 14 residues. The germline V gene has CDR1 LNHDA and CDR2 SQIVND (reference sequence). V lost 6 bases to trimming and J lost 2 bases, with 14 bases between them. The CDR3 loop reads CASSLGGTTYEQYF. Here the CDR3 DNA reads TGTGCCAGTAGCCTCGGAGGTACCACCTACGAGCAGTACTTC.

The CDR3 nucleotides read TGTGCCAGCAGTAGGGACTCCCAGGATACGCAGTATTTT. It encodes CASSRDSQDTQYF. The chain has TRBV2 and TRBJ2-3, with D maybe TRBD2 (6 bases). CDR1 SNHLY and CDR2 FYNNEI come from the germline V gene. The CDR3 consists of 13 residues. The V gene lost 5 bases and the J gene lost 6 bases, with 12 bases spanning the gap.

The genes are TRBV15 and TRBJ2-3; 9 bases align to TRBD1. Germline CDR1 LNHNV, CDR2 YYDKDF (reference sequence). The CDR3 extends over 17 amino acids. With 0 bases clipped from V and 4 bases from J, the junction kept 8 bases outside the gene matches. CDR3 nucleotides: TGTGCCACCAGCAGAGACCCTGGGGGACAGGGATCAGATACGCAGTATTTT. Translating gives CATSRDPGGQGSDTQYF. Variable domain in full (rest from reference TRBV15 and TRBJ2-3): DAMVIQNPRYQVTQFGKPVTLSCSQTLNHNVMYWYQQKSSQAPKLLFHYYDKDFNNEADTPDNFQSRRPNTSFCFLDIRSPGLGDTAMYLCATSRDPGGQGSDTQYFGPGTRLTVL.

This chain connects TRBV5-1 to TRBJ2-7; 8 nucleotides match TRBD2. V trimming: 0 bases; J trimming: 6 bases; junction bases outside the gene matches: 8. The CDR3 is made up of 15 amino acids. Germline CDR1 is SGHRS and CDR2 is YFSETQ. The CDR3 sequence: CASSLGSGRGAEQYF. DNA for the CDR3: TGCGCCAGCAGCTTGGGGAGCGGGAGAGGTGCCGAGCAGTACTTC.

J is TRBJ2-7 and V is TRBV19; 7 bases are shared with TRBD1. The CDR3 is made up of 12 amino acids. Trimming at V came to 5 bases and at J to 6 bases, leaving 4 bases not matched to a gene. In germline, CDR1 is LNHDA, CDR2 SQIVND (reference sequence). CDR3 sequence reads: CASSQTGSEQYF. CDR3 bases: TGTGCCAGTAGTCAGACAGGGAGCGAGCAGTACTTC.

This clone was recorded only once. V gene TRBV10-3 combines with J gene TRBJ1-5; D is ambiguous. The germline V gene encodes CDR1 ENHRY and CDR2 SYGVKD. Trimming removed 3 bases from V and 5 bases from J, with 17 bases in between. This CDR3 is built from 16 residues. The DNA for the CDR3 is TGTGCCATCAGTGAAAGCTCAGACATCTCTTATCAGCCCCAGCATTTT. It translates to CAISESSDISYQPQHF.

The chain combines TRBV5-6 with TRBJ2-5, with TRBD1 as a possible D gene (6 bases). Looked up from germline, CDR1 is SGHDT and CDR2 is YYEEEE. V lost 4 bases, J lost 2 bases, and 21 bases lay in between. There are 17 residues in the CDR3. CDR3 sequence: CASSPYFLWGPQETQYF. As DNA, the CDR3 is TGTGCCAGCAGCCCATACTTTTTATGGGGGCCGCAAGAGACCCAGTACTTC.

The rearrangement links TRBV4-2 to TRBJ1-2; TRBD1 is a possible D gene (5 bases). V lost 0 bases, J lost 6 bases, and 11 bases lay in between. CDR1 is LGHNA, CDR2 YNFKEQ, per germline. This CDR3 contains 14 residues. CDR3 residues: CASSQEGGGNGYTF. CDR3 sequence (DNA): TGTGCCAGCAGCCAAGAAGGCGGGGGAAATGGCTACACCTTC.

V gene TRBV6-1 combines with J gene TRBJ2-1; no definite D call. V was cut by 8 bases and J by 0 bases, with 8 bases left in between. Germline V gene data show CDR1 as MNHNS and CDR2 as SASEGT. This CDR3 has 13 amino acids. DNA of the CDR3: TGTGCCAGCCTTTTTCCCTCCTACAATGAGCAGTTCTTC. This gives the protein CASLFPSYNEQFF.